This is a list of T cell receptor beta chains from one sample in a study of spatial heterogeneity in lung cancer. TCRdb reanalysed the 5' RACE reads using MiXCR and keeps one entry per CDR3 protein. The sample contains some 23,000 distinct CDR3 sequences, about 9.3% of which appear only once. The sequenced sample was lung tumor tissue, obtained at surgery. All receptors derive from a male donor with early-stage non-small cell lung cancer. Each CDR3 is given with its conserved first and last residue. D genes are given only for firm matches. A clone size is listed for some rows: how often the clone was seen (once, few, many), or a class if it is expanded.

cdr3_nt: TGTGCCAGCAGTTCCCAAGGTTCTTCCAGGGGTTTT
cdr3_aa: CASSSQGSSRGF
clone_size: many
j_call: TRBJ2-3
d_call: -
v_call: TRBV28

cdr3_nt: TGTGCCAGCAGTTACGAGGGGGGCACAGATACGCAGTATTTT
cdr3_aa: CASSYEGGTDTQYF
clone_size: few
j_call: TRBJ2-3
d_call: -
v_call: TRBV6-2/TRBV6-3

cdr3_nt: TGTGCCAGCAGTCCCGTTCGGGGGCGCTACAATGAGCAGTTCTTC
cdr3_aa: CASSPVRGRYNEQFF
clone_size: few
j_call: TRBJ2-1
d_call: -
v_call: TRBV12-3/TRBV12-4

cdr3_nt: TGTGCCAGCAGCTTACTGAACACCGGGGAGCTGTTTTTT
cdr3_aa: CASSLLNTGELFF
clone_size: many
j_call: TRBJ2-2
d_call: -
v_call: TRBV3-1

cdr3_nt: TGTGCCAGCAGGAAGGGACAGATTCGTTACGAGCAGTACTTC
cdr3_aa: CASRKGQIRYEQYF
clone_size: many
j_call: TRBJ2-7
d_call: TRBD1
v_call: TRBV28

cdr3_nt: TGTGCCAGCAGTGGAGGGGGCGTAGGGTTTCAGAACACTGAAGCTTTCTTT
cdr3_aa: CASSGGGVGFQNTEAFF
clone_size: many
j_call: TRBJ1-1
d_call: TRBD1
v_call: TRBV28

cdr3_nt: TGTGCCAGCAGCCTGAGACAGAGCACTGAAGCTTTCTTT
cdr3_aa: CASSLRQSTEAFF
clone_size: few
j_call: TRBJ1-1
d_call: -
v_call: TRBV12-3/TRBV12-4

cdr3_nt: TGTGCCAGCGGAGCGGTTCCCACCGGGGAGCTGTTTTTT
cdr3_aa: CASGAVPTGELFF
clone_size: once
j_call: TRBJ2-2
d_call: -
v_call: TRBV28

cdr3_nt: TGCAGTCCTTGGACTAGCGGGAGGATTACAGATACGCAGTATTTT
cdr3_aa: CSPWTSGRITDTQYF
clone_size: -
j_call: TRBJ2-3
d_call: TRBD2
v_call: TRBV20-1

cdr3_nt: TGTGCCAGCAGCTCAAGGCAGACGGCTAACTATGGCTACACCTTC
cdr3_aa: CASSSRQTANYGYTF
clone_size: few
j_call: TRBJ1-2
d_call: -
v_call: TRBV9

cdr3_nt: TGTGCCAGCAGCGAGGACAGGGGGCCTGGCTATGGCTACACCTTC
cdr3_aa: CASSEDRGPGYGYTF
clone_size: -
j_call: TRBJ1-2
d_call: TRBD1
v_call: TRBV7-3

cdr3_nt: TGCGCCAGCAGCCAAGATTTAACCGAGGCGGGTCTCACAGATACGCAGTATTTT
cdr3_aa: CASSQDLTEAGLTDTQYF
clone_size: many
j_call: TRBJ2-3
d_call: -
v_call: TRBV4-1

cdr3_nt: TGTGCCAGCAGTCCCGCGGGGTACACTGAAGCTTTCTTT
cdr3_aa: CASSPAGYTEAFF
clone_size: many
j_call: TRBJ1-1
d_call: -
v_call: TRBV12-3/TRBV12-4

cdr3_nt: TGTGCCAGCAGCTATACTGGACTCACACAAGAGACCCAGTACTTC
cdr3_aa: CASSYTGLTQETQYF
clone_size: many
j_call: TRBJ2-5
d_call: -
v_call: TRBV28

cdr3_nt: TGCGCCAGCAGCTTGGAACGGAGCTCTGAGACCCAGTACTTC
cdr3_aa: CASSLERSSETQYF
clone_size: -
j_call: TRBJ2-5
d_call: -
v_call: TRBV5-1

cdr3_nt: TGTGCCAGCAACTACCGGGACAGACCCTACGAGCAGTACTTC
cdr3_aa: CASNYRDRPYEQYF
clone_size: many
j_call: TRBJ2-7
d_call: TRBD1
v_call: TRBV6-5

cdr3_nt: TGCGCCAGCAGTGATCGGGAATCCTACGAGCAGTACTTC
cdr3_aa: CASSDRESYEQYF
clone_size: few
j_call: TRBJ2-7
d_call: -
v_call: TRBV10-1